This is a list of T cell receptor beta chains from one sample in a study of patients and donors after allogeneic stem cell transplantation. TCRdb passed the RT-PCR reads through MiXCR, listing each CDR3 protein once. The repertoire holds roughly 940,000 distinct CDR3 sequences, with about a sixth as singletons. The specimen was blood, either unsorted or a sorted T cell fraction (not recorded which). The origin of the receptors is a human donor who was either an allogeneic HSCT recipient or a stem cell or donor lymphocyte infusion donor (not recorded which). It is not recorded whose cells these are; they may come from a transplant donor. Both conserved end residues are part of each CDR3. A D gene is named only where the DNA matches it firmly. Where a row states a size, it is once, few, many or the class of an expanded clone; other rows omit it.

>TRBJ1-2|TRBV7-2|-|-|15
TGTGCCAGCAGCTCTGGGAGGGGGGCGCGGTATGGCTACACCTTC
CASSSGRGARYGYTF
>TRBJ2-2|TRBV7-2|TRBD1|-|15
TGTGCCAGCAGCTCGGACAGGGTCGACACCGGGGAGCTGTTTTTT
CASSSDRVDTGELFF
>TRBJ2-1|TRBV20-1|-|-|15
TGCAGTGCTGACATGGGACCCGAATGGGACGATGAGCAGTTCTTC
CSADMGPEWDDEQFF
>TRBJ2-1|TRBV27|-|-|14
TGTGCCAGCAGGAAGGGGAATGGGTTCAATGAGCAGTTCTTC
CASRKGNGFNEQFF
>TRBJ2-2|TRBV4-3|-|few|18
TGCGCCAGCAGCCAAGATATACCAGCCATTACCAACACCGGGGAGCTGTTTTTT
CASSQDIPAITNTGELFF
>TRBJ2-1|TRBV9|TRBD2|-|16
TGTGCCAGCAGCGTAGTTGGGGGGGTTCCCTACAATGAGCAGTTCTTC
CASSVVGGVPYNEQFF
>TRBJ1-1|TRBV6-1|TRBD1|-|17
TGTGCCAGCAGTCGCCTTACAGGGGTAATAAGGAACACTGAAGCTTTCTTT
CASSRLTGVIRNTEAFF
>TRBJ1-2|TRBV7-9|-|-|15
TGTGCCAGCAGCTTATCGGGGGGCAGAGCCTATGGCTACACCTTC
CASSLSGGRAYGYTF
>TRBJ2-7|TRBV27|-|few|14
TGTGCCAGCAGTTTATCGGCCTACGGGGACGAGCAGTACTTC
CASSLSAYGDEQYF
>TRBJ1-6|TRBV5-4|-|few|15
TGTGCCAGCAGCCTAGGAATTGTTGACTCTACACCCCTCCACTTT
CASSLGIVDSTPLHF
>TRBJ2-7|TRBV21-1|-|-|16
TGTGCCAGCAGCAAAGTGGAGGAATTCAACTCCTACGAGCAGTACTTC
CASSKVEEFNSYEQYF